Below, 14 T cell receptor beta chains from the same sample are listed, as sequenced in a study of blood T cell repertoires in COVID-19. Libraries were prepared by immunoSEQ multiplex PCR; TCRdb keeps only in-frame clonotypes and omits some of them. The sample gives some 260,000 clones, approximately 86% of which show up once; around 1.5% is in the top ten. The specimen was peripheral blood. These receptors all come from a man of 80 years or more with acute or convalescent COVID-19.

The genes are TRBV28 and TRBJ2-2, with 9 bases that match TRBD1. The CDR3 covers 14 residues. Germline-derived CDR1 and CDR2 are MDHEN and SYDVKM. V gave up 6 bases and J gave up 4 bases; unmatched junction bases: 3. The CDR3 here is CASRTGGPTGELFF. The CDR3 DNA follows: TGTGCCAGCAGAACAGGGGGCCCCACCGGGGAGCTGTTTTTT.

This chain connects TRBV6-6 to TRBJ2-1; D call uncertain. This CDR3 region has 12 residues. V dropped 2 bases and J dropped 7 bases, with 6 bases sitting between them. Germline lookup yields CDR1 MNHNY and CDR2 SVGAGI (reference sequence). The CDR3 sequence: CASSYERNEQFF. CDR3 coding DNA: TGTGCCAGCAGTTACGAGAGGAATGAGCAGTTCTTC.

The genes are TRBV19 and TRBJ1-4; D is possibly TRBD1 (6 bases). Germline V lookup: CDR1 LNHDA, CDR2 SQIVND (reference sequence). V lost 6 bases, J lost 4 bases, and 12 bases lay in between. The CDR3 has 14 residues. CDR3 in amino acids: CASSPGVLNEKLFF. The CDR3 DNA follows: TGTGCCAGTAGCCCAGGGGTTCTTAATGAAAAACTGTTTTTT.

The CDR3, as DNA: TGTGCCAGCAGCAGCGGGATTTCTGGAAACACCATATATTTT. This encodes CASSSGISGNTIYF. The V and J genes are TRBV5-4 and TRBJ1-3; D gene ambiguous. This CDR3 region has 14 residues. From germline, CDR1 is SGHNT and CDR2 YYREEE (reference sequence). Trimming left V 4 bases short and J 1 base short, with 9 bases between. Using reference TRBV5-4 and TRBJ1-3 for the parts outside the CDR3, the full variable domain is ETGVTQSPTHLIKTRGQQVTLRCSSQSGHNTVSWYQQALGQGPQFIFQYYREEENGRGNFPPRFSGLQFPNYSSELNVNALELDDSALYLCASSSGISGNTIYFGEGSWLTVV.

V is TRBV18 and J is TRBJ2-7, with TRBD1 identical over 9 bases. From germline, CDR1 is KGHSH and CDR2 LQKENI. V dropped 4 bases and J dropped 3; count of bases not matched to a gene: 4. The CDR3 is 14 residues long. This CDR3 reads CASSRRDRVYEQYF. CDR3 coding DNA: TGTGCCAGCTCACGCCGGGACAGGGTCTACGAGCAGTACTTC.

The rearrangement joins TRBV27 to TRBJ1-2; D is ambiguous. Germline assignment: CDR1 MNHEY and CDR2 SMNVEV (reference sequence). The ends were cut back, 6 bases at V and 4 bases at J, with 18 bases in the middle. CDR3 size: 15 residues. The CDR3 region is CASRLRPPISYGYTF. The CDR3 nucleotides read TGTGCCAGCAGATTGAGGCCTCCTATTTCCTATGGCTACACCTTC.

The V gene is TRBV19, the J gene TRBJ2-2; TRBD1 might be the D (5 bases). The CDR3 contains 15 residues. V shed 1 base and J shed 8 bases, with 14 bases lying between them. In germline, CDR1 is LNHDA, CDR2 SQIVND (reference sequence). The CDR3 sequence is CASSIVSTGRGELFF. The CDR3 region has the DNA TGTGCCAGTAGTATAGTAAGCACAGGCAGGGGGGAGCTGTTTTTT.

The chain links TRBV12-5 to TRBJ2-7; D is unclear. The CDR3 extends over 13 amino acids. CDR1 and CDR2 from the germline V gene are LGHNT and FRNRAP. V lost 2 bases, J lost 5 bases, and 10 bases lay in between. CDR3 residues: CASGLSQDHEQYF. CDR3 sequence (DNA): TGTGCTAGTGGTTTGTCCCAGGATCACGAGCAGTACTTC.

This chain uses TRBV18 with TRBJ1-1, with D perhaps TRBD1 (5 bases). The CDR3 totals 15 residues. V shed 0 bases and J shed 3 bases, with 11 bases lying between them. The germline V gene encodes CDR1 KGHSH and CDR2 LQKENI. The CDR3 sequence: CASSPPSGGDTEAFF. The DNA of the CDR3 is TGTGCCAGCTCACCACCGTCCGGGGGGGACACTGAAGCTTTCTTT. Filled out from reference TRBV18 and TRBJ1-1, the complete variable domain reads NAGVMQNPRHLVRRRGQEARLRCSPMKGHSHVYWYRQLPEEGLKFMVYLQKENIIDESGMPKERFSAEFPKEGPSILRIQQVVRGDSAAYFCASSPPSGGDTEAFFGQGTRLTVV.

The V and J genes are TRBV4-3 and TRBJ2-7; 10 nucleotides align to TRBD1. Unmatched junction bases numbered 3, after V lost 0 bases and J lost 4 bases. CDR3 length equals 15 residues. Germline assignment: CDR1 LGHNA and CDR2 YSLEER. As DNA, the CDR3 is TGCGCCAGCAGCCAAGATTGGGACAGGGGATACGAGCAGTACTTC. It yields the protein CASSQDWDRGYEQYF.

The V gene is TRBV7-3, the J gene TRBJ2-2; D possibly corresponds to TRBD2 (6 bases). Germline CDR1 reads SGHTA; CDR2 reads FQGTGA. V was clipped by 5 bases and J by 1 base, with 14 bases between them. The CDR3 loop spans 16 amino acids. The CDR3, as DNA: TGTGCCAGCAGCATAGGGAGGAGCAGGAACACCGGGGAGCTGTTTTTT. It yields the protein CASSIGRSRNTGELFF.

V gene TRBV24-1 combines with J gene TRBJ2-5, with D possibly TRBD2 on 7 matching bases. Germline lookup yields CDR1 KGHDR and CDR2 SFDVKD. This CDR3 contains 14 residues. Trimming left V 4 bases short and J 7 bases short, with 15 bases between. The chain's CDR3 is CATSDPRGAGTQYF. The CDR3, as DNA: TGTGCCACCAGTGACCCTCGGGGGGCCGGGACCCAGTACTTC.

This clone has a handful of counts. This rearrangement joins TRBV11-2 to TRBJ2-2; TRBD1 aligns across 7 bases. There are 16 residues in the CDR3. Per the germline V gene, CDR1 is SGHAT and CDR2 is FQNNGV. The V gene end was trimmed by 2 bases and the J gene end by 4 bases; junction bases not matched to a gene: 7. Here the CDR3 reads CASSLRGGLGTGELFF. In DNA, the CDR3 is TGTGCCAGCAGCTTACGAGGGGGCTTAGGCACCGGGGAGCTGTTTTTT.

This clone was counted once. This rearrangement joins TRBV19 to TRBJ1-1, with 7 bases fitting TRBD1. The CDR3 is made up of 14 amino acids. Losses at the gene ends were 3 bases for V and 5 bases for J; bases not matched to a gene: 6. CDR1 LNHDA and CDR2 SQIVND come from the germline V gene (reference sequence). The CDR3 bases are TGTGCCAGTAGTATGGGCAGGGGGGCAACTGAAGCTTTCTTT. Its protein product is CASSMGRGATEAFF. The entire variable domain, with the rest obtained from reference TRBV19 and TRBJ1-1, is as follows: DGGITQSPKYLFRKEGQNVTLSCEQNLNHDAMYWYRQDPGQGLRLIYYSQIVNDFQKGDIAEGYSVSREKKESFPLTVTSAQKNPTAFYLCASSMGRGATEAFFGQGTRLTVV.